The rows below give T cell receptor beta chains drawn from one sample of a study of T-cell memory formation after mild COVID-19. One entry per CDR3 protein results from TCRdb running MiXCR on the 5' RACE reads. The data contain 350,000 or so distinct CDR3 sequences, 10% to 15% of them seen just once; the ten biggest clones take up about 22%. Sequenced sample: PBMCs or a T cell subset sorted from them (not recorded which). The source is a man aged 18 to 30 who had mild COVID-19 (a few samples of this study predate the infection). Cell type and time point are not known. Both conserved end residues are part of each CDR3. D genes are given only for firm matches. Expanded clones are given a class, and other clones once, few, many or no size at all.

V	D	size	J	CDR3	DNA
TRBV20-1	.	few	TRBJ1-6	CSARDSVSSYNSPLHF	TGCAGTGCTAGAGATTCGGTTAGCTCCTATAATTCACCCCTCCACTTT
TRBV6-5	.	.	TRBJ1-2	CASSLGRENYGYTF	TGTGCCAGCAGCTTAGGCCGAGAAAACTATGGCTACACCTTC
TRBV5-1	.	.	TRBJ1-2	CASSFDSPQGGGYTF	TGCGCCAGCAGCTTCGACTCCCCCCAAGGCGGTGGCTACACCTTC
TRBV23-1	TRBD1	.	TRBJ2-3	CASSQDGDRGLDTQYF	TGCGCCAGCAGTCAGGACGGGGACAGGGGCTTAGATACGCAGTATTTT
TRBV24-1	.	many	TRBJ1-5	CATSGSGEQPQHF	TGTGCCACCAGTGGTAGCGGGGAACAGCCCCAGCATTTT
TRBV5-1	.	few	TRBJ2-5	CASSRDGSTQYF	TGCGCCAGCAGCCGGGACGGATCAACCCAGTACTTC
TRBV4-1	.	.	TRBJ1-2	CASSQDRGRGSGYTF	TGCGCCAGCAGCCAAGACAGGGGCCGGGGGAGTGGCTACACCTTC
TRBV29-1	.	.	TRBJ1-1	CSVRTPVTAIQAFF	TGCAGCGTTCGAACCCCCGTAACAGCTATTCAAGCTTTCTTT
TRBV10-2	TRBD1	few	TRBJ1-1	CASLGEGQGGTEAFF	TGCGCCTCTCTAGGAGAGGGACAGGGTGGCACTGAAGCTTTCTTT
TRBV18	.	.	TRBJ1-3	CASSPQRSPGNTIYF	TGTGCCAGCTCACCACAACGGAGCCCTGGAAACACCATATATTTT
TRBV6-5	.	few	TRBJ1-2	CASSPVVAKNYGYTF	TGTGCCAGCAGCCCAGTGGTAGCGAAAAACTATGGCTACACCTTC
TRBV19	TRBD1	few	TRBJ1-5	CASSIGPRGSQPQHF	TGTGCCAGTAGTATCGGTCCCAGGGGGAGTCAGCCCCAGCATTTT
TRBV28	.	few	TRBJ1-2	CDSSPPAGEEGYTF	TGTGACAGCAGCCCCCCCGCGGGGGAGGAGGGCTACACCTTC
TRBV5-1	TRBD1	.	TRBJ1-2	CASSLETGGGGYTF	TGCGCCAGCAGCTTGGAGACAGGGGGCGGCGGCTACACCTTC
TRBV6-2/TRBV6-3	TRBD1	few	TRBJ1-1	CASSTRQGDSEAFF	TGTGCCAGCAGTACAAGACAGGGAGACTCTGAAGCTTTCTTT
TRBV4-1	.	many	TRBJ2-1	CASSQLNREDNEQFF	TGCGCCAGCAGCCAATTGAACAGGGAGGATAATGAGCAGTTCTTC
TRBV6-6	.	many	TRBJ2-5	CASSQDSETQYF	TGTGCCAGCAGCCAAGACTCAGAGACCCAGTACTTC
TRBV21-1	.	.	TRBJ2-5	CASKVGTSGLKETQYF	TGTGCCAGCAAAGTGGGGACTAGCGGGCTAAAAGAGACCCAGTACTTC
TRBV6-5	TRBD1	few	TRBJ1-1	CASSYVGQGATEAFF	TGTGCCAGCAGTTACGTGGGACAGGGGGCCACTGAAGCTTTCTTT
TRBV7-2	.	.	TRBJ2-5	CASSQTKPETQYF	TGTGCCAGCAGCCAGACTAAGCCGGAGACCCAGTACTTC
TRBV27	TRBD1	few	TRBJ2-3	CASSLSGTGGAPDTQYF	TGTGCCAGCAGTTTATCGGGGACAGGGGGCGCCCCAGATACGCAGTATTTT
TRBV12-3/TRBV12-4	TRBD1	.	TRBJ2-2	CASLDRGDTGELFF	TGTGCCAGCCTAGACAGGGGGGACACCGGGGAGCTGTTTTTT
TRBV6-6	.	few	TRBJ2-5	CASSYSRQIRETQYF	TGTGCCAGCAGTTACTCTCGACAGATACGGGAGACCCAGTACTTC
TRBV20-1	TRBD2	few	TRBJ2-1	CSARVVGQQRGLSYNEQFF	TGCAGTGCTAGAGTCGTTGGACAGCAGCGGGGGTTGAGCTACAATGAGCAGTTCTTC
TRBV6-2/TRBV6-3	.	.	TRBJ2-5	CASRKPLPPETQYF	TGTGCCAGCAGAAAACCTCTGCCGCCCGAGACCCAGTACTTC
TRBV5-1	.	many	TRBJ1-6	CASSEGIYNSPLHF	TGCGCCAGCAGCGAGGGAATCTATAATTCACCCCTCCACTTT
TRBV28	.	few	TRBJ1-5	CASSLGGGGLVQPQHF	TGTGCCAGCAGTCTGGGAGGCGGGGGGCTTGTTCAGCCCCAGCATTTT
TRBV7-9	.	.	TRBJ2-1	CASSPRTLPNEQFF	TGTGCCAGCAGCCCTCGGACTCTTCCTAATGAGCAGTTCTTC
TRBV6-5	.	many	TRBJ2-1	CASSYSNWEEQFF	TGTGCCAGCAGTTACTCCAATTGGGAAGAGCAGTTCTTC
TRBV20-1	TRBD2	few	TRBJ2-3	CSANLAGELTDTQYF	TGCAGTGCTAACCTAGCGGGGGAGCTCACAGATACGCAGTATTTT
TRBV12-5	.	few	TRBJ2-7	CASGLTYEQYF	TGTGCTAGTGGTTTGACCTACGAGCAGTACTTC
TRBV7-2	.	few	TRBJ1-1	CATRGNTEAFF	TGTGCCACTCGAGGGAACACTGAAGCTTTCTTT
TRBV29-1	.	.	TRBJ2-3	CSVVDSRTDTQYF	TGCAGCGTTGTAGACTCTCGCACAGATACGCAGTATTTT
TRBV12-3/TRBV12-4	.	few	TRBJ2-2	CASRKLGSGELFF	TGTGCCAGCAGGAAGTTGGGTAGCGGGGAGCTGTTTTTT
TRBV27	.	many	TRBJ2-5	CASSRRQTQETQYF	TGTGCCAGCAGTAGACGACAGACCCAAGAGACCCAGTACTTC
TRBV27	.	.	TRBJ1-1	CASRGQVNAEAFF	TGTGCCAGCAGGGGGCAGGTCAACGCTGAAGCTTTCTTT
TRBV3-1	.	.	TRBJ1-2	CASSQDRGTVRNGYTF	TGTGCCAGCAGCCAAGATCGCGGGACGGTACGGAATGGCTACACCTTC
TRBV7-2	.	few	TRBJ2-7	CASSPSGWRYEQYF	TGTGCCAGCAGCCCTAGTGGCTGGCGCTACGAGCAGTACTTC